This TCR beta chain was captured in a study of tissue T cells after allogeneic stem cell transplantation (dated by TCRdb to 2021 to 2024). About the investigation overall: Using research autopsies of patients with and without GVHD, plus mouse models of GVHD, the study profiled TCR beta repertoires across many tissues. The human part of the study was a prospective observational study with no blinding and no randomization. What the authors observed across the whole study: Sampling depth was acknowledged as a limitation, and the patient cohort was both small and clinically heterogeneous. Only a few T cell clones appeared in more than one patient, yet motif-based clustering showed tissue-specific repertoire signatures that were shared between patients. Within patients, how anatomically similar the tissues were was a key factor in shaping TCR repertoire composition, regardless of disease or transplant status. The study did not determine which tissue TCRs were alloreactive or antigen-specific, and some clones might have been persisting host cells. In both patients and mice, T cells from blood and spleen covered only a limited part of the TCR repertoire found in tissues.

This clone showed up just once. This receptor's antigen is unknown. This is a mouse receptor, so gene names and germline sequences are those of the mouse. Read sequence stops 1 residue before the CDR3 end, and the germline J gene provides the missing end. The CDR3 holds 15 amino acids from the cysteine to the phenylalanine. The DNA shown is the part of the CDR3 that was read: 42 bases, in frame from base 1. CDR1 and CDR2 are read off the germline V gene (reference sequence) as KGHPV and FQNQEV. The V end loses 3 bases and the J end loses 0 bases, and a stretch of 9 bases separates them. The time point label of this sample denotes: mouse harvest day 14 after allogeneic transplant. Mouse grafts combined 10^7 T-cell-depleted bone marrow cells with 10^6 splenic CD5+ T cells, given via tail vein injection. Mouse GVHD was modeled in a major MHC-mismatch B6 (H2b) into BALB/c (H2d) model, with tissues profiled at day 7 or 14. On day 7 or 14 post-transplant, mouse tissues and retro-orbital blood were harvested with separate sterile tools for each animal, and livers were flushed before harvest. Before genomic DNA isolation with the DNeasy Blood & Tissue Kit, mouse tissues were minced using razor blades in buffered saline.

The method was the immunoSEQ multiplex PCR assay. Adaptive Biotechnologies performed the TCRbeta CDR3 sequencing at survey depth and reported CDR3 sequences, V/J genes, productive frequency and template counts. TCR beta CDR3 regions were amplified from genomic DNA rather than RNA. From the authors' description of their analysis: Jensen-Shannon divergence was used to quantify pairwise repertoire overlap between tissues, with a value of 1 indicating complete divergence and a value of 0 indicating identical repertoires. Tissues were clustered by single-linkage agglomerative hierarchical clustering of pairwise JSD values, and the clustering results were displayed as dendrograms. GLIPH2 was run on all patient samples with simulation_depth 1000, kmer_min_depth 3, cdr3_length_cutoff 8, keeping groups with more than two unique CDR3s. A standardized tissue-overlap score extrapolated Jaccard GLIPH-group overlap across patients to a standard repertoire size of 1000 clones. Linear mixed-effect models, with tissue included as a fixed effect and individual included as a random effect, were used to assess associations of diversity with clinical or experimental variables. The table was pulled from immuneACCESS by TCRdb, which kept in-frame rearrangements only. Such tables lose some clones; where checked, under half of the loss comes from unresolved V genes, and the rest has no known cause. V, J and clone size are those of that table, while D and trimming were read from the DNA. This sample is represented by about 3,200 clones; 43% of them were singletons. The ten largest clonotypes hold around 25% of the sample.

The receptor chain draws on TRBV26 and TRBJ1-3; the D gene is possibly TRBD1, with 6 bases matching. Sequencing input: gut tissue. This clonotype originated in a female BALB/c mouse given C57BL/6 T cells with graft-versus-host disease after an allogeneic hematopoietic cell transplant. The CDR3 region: CASSLEGGSGNTLYF. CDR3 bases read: TGTGCCAGCAGTCTAGAGGGGGGTTCTGGAAATACGCTCTAT. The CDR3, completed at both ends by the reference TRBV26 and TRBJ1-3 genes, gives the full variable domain NSKVIQTPRYLVKGQGQKAKMRCIPEKGHPVVFWYQQNKNNEFKFLINFQNQEVLQQIDMTEKRFSAECPSNSPCSLEIQSSEAGDSALYLCASSLEGGSGNTLYFGEGSRLIVV.